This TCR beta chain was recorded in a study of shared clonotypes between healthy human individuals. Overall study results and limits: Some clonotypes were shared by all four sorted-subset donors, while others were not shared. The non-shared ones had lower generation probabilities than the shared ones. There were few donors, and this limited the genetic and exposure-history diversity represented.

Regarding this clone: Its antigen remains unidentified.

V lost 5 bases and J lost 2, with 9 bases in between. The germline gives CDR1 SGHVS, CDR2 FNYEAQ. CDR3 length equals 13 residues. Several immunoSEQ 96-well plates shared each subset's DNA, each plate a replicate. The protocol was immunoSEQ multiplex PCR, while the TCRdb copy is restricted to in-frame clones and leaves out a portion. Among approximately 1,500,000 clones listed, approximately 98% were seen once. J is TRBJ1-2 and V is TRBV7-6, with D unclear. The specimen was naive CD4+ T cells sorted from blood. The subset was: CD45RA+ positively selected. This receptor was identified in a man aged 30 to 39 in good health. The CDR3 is CASSRVPNYGYTF. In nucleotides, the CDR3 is TGTGCCAGCAGCCGCGTTCCGAACTATGGCTACACCTTC.